This T cell receptor beta chain was captured by sequencing in a study of Graves' ophthalmopathy and Graves' hyperthyroidism (dated by TCRdb to 2016 to 2018). For context, the study as a whole: Peripheral blood was collected before any treatment was given, at the time of initial diagnosis. The study used signatures of the TCR beta repertoire to tell Graves' ophthalmopathy apart from Graves' hyperthyroidism and to predict which patients would progress to ophthalmopathy. In total, 135 blood samples were TCR-sequenced: 40 to 45 ophthalmopathy, under 85 hyperthyroidism and approximately 17 hyperthyroidism-to-ophthalmopathy patients. To explore V-J signatures that separate ophthalmopathy from hyperthyroidism, a discovery set of about a hundred patients was enrolled, consisting of 43 with ophthalmopathy and roughly 57 with stable hyperthyroidism. The independent validation cohort included about 20 hyperthyroidism patients plus 17 patients who later progressed from hyperthyroidism to ophthalmopathy. In roughly 6 hyperthyroidism patients, the T-cell repertoires found in thyroid tissue were compared with those found in blood. After sampling, hyperthyroidism patients received methimazole starting at 30 mg daily, and ophthalmopathy patients received high-dose intravenous methylprednisolone. The roughly 100 discovery patients were randomly divided into training and test sets at a 7:3 ratio. Broader findings and caveats from the paper: Most expanded thyroid clonotypes with frequency above 0.001 were also detected in blood, suggesting blood repertoires may reflect the thyroid immune response. In validation, the model predicted ophthalmopathy progression with 55% to 71% sensitivity and about 77% specificity; about a dozen predicted patients were CT-confirmed with GO in a median of around 6.5 months. In cross-validation, the 13-signature model distinguished ophthalmopathy from stable hyperthyroidism with roughly 90% sensitivity and around 81% specificity, and in the test set the corresponding values were roughly 80% and 75%. Sample size was not predetermined statistically, and investigators were not blinded to group allocation.

The table lists this clonotype with many counts. Its specific antigen is unknown. Within one base of it there is no much larger clone, and no base qualities were kept. CDR1 and CDR2 are drawn from the germline V gene (reference sequence): GTSNPN, SVGIG. Spanning cysteine to phenylalanine, the CDR3 consists of 9 amino acids. Just CDR3 DNA is preserved here, 27 bases in frame from base 1. TCR beta CDR3 regions were amplified from RNA transcripts for repertoire sequencing. The first round was an RT-PCR using HTBI primers with the Qiagen OneStep RT-PCR kit, and this first round was followed by a second-round multiplex PCR, then size selection and purification. Libraries were sequenced on an Illumina HiSeq2000 using paired-end 100 bp reads. From the authors' description of their analysis: Reads were processed with SOAPnuke, discarding reads with adapters, uncalled bases, mean Phred below 15, or no exact constant-primer or identifier match. COPE v1.2.5 was used to merge high-quality paired reads. Each unique nucleotide sequence was defined as a clonotype, and clonotypes were aligned to IMGT TRB V, D and J references with MiTCR v1.1. Only V-J combinations with frequency above 0.0001 were analysed, covering more than 99% of repertoires. A TCR clonal expansion and chaos score per V-J combination was defined as the ratio of F50 clonal expansion to chaos observed in the TCRdist matrix. Features were reduced by Welch's t-statistics and random forest to around 13 V-J combinations, which fed a naive Bayes classifier. Thyroid-blood repertoire similarity was quantified with the Morisita-Horn index. TCRdb took the public reads, trimmed them with fastp at Q25, ran MiXCR for clone calling and kept in-frame beta chains. Each CDR3 protein appears once, grouped with its most common genes and DNA. The authors' filters were not applied to this entry. A total of some 390,000 distinct CDR3 sequences appear in this sample, approximately 20% of them only once. The ten largest clonotypes hold 1.6% of the sample.

Ophthalmopathy patients were characterized by moderately to severely active disease, a Clinical Activity Score of at least 3, a NOSPECS grade of at least 4, and a disease duration under 3 months. Patients were excluded if they had other autoimmune diseases, uncontrolled infections, pregnancy or lactation. Diagnosis was based on clinical symptoms, serum thyroxine, TRAb, thyroid ultrasound and orbital computed tomography. Ficoll-Paque density gradient centrifugation was used to isolate PBMCs from around 9.1 ml of fresh peripheral blood. Trizol reagent was used to extract the total RNA, and its quality was then checked on an Agilent 2100 Bioanalyzer.

What was sequenced was peripheral blood. The chain couples TRBV30 to TRBJ1-2; tentative D gene TRBD1, with 5 bases matching. The receptor's source is a woman between 18 and 29 years old with Graves' ophthalmopathy. Donor details come from another sample of the same person, matched by shared clones. The CDR3 here reads CAGGDGYTF. The nucleotides are TGTGCGGGGGGAGATGGCTACACCTTC.